This TCR beta chain was captured in a study of Graves' ophthalmopathy and Graves' hyperthyroidism. Investigators amplified TCR beta CDR3 regions from RNA transcripts. After a first-round RT-PCR with HTBI primers, a second-round multiplex PCR was run. TCRdb reprocessed the multiplex PCR reads via MiXCR and lists one record per CDR3 protein. This table has approximately 45,000 distinct CDR3 sequences, roughly 52% appearing once. The V gene lost 1 base and the J gene lost 3 bases, with 6 bases spanning the gap. The CDR3 has 13 amino acids. The germline CDR1 and CDR2 sequences are SGHTA and FQGTGA. This clonotype originated in an adult man with Graves' ophthalmopathy. V and J are TRBV7-3 and TRBJ1-2, with D uncertain. Material for sequencing was peripheral blood. The CDR3 loop reads CASSLNRDYGYTF. As DNA, the CDR3 is TGTGCCAGCAGCTTAAACCGGGACTATGGCTACACCTTC.